Presented here are 5 T cell receptor beta chains from one specimen sequenced in a study of T cells in Graves' hyperthyroidism and ophthalmopathy. TCR beta CDR3 sequences were amplified from RNA transcripts. Carried out on the TCR CDR3, a first-round RT-PCR used the HTBI primer set. In TCRdb, the multiplex PCR reads were re-called with MiXCR into one record per CDR3 protein. This table holds 700,000 or so distinct CDR3 sequences, more than 12% found once. The material sequenced was blood. The receptors were gathered from a woman between 50 and 59 years old with Graves' ophthalmopathy.

This clonotype was counted ten times or more. The CDR3 DNA follows: TGTGCCAGCAGCCAAGATCGGGGGCCCTCGGACAATGAGCAGTTCTTC. Amino acid sequence: CASSQDRGPSDNEQFF. The V and J genes are TRBV3-1 and TRBJ2-1, with D possibly being TRBD1 or TRBD2 (6 bases each). V was trimmed by 0 bases and J by 5 bases, leaving 14 bases between them. Germline values: CDR1 LGHDT, CDR2 YNNKEL (reference sequence). The CDR3 covers 16 residues.

CDR3 in DNA: TGTGCCAGCAGTTCCCGCCGGACAGGCCCAACAGATACGCAGTATTTT. Encoded protein: CASSSRRTGPTDTQYF. The chain recombines TRBV7-3 with TRBJ2-3, with TRBD1 identical over 7 bases. Germline loops: CDR1 SGHTA, CDR2 FQGTGA. Unmatched junction bases numbered 12, after V lost 6 bases and J lost 3 bases. The CDR3 covers 16 residues.

This clonotype showed up many times. The rearrangement links TRBV20-1 to TRBJ2-1; 7 bases agree with TRBD2. The length of the CDR3 is 15 residues. Trimming at V came to 3 bases and at J to 4 bases, leaving 9 bases not matched to a gene. From germline, CDR1 is DFQATT and CDR2 SNEGSKA (reference sequence). The CDR3 bases are TGCAGTGCTAGTGGGACTAACCAACAATACAATGAGCAGTTCTTC. This codes for CSASGTNQQYNEQFF.

This clonotype was observed many times. The CDR3 DNA follows: TGTGCCACCAGTGACCCACGGGACAGTGCAGAGACCCAGTACTTC. It codes for CATSDPRDSAETQYF. J is TRBJ2-5 and V is TRBV24-1; TRBD1 aligns across 7 bases. V lost 4 bases and J lost 4; bases outside the gene matches: 8. CDR3 length: 15 residues. Germline-derived CDR1 and CDR2 are KGHDR and SFDVKD.

This clonotype has ten or more counts. The chain uses TRBV12-3 or TRBV12-4 and TRBJ2-5; TRBD2 matches at 7 bases. The V and J ends lost 6 bases and 5 bases, in that order; junction bases with no gene match: 12. CDR3 length: 15 amino acids. DNA of the CDR3: TGTGCCAGCAGCCCCGGGACTACCGGGGTGGAGACCCAGTACTTC. Its translation is CASSPGTTGVETQYF.